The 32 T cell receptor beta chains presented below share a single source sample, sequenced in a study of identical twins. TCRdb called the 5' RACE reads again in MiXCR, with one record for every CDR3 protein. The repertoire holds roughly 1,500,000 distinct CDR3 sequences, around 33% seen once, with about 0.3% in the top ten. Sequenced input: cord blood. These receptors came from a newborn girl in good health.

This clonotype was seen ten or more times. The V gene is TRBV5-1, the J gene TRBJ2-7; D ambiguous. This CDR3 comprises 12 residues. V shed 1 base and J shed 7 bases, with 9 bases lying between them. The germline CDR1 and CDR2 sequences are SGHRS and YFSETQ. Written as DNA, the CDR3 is TGCGCCAGCAGCTTGTCTCCCCTAGAGCAGTACTTC. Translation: CASSLSPLEQYF.

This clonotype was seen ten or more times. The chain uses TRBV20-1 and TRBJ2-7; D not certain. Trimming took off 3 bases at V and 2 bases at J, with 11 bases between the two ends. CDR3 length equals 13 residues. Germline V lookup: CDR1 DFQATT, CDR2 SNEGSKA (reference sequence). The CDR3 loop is CSARAPLTYEQYF. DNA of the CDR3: TGCAGTGCTAGGGCCCCCCTTACCTACGAGCAGTACTTC.

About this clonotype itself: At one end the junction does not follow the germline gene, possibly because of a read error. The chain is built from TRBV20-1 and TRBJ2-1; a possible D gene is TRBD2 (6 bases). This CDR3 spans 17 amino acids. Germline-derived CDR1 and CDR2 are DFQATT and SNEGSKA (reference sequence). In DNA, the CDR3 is TGCAGGGCCGGACGGCGGGACCTACCCCGGCCGTACAATGAACAGTTCTTC. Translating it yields CRAGRRDLPRPYNEQFF.

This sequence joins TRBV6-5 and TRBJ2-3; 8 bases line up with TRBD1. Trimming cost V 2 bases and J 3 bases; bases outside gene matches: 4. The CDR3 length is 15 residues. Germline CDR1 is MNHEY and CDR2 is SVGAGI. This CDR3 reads CASSYRRGRTDTQYF. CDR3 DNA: TGTGCCAGCAGTTACCGCAGGGGGCGGACAGATACGCAGTATTTT.

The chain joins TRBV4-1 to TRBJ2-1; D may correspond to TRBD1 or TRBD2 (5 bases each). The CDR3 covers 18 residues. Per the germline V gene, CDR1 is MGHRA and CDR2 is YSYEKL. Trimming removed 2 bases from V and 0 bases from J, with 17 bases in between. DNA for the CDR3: TGCGCCAGCAGCCAAAGGGGATCCAGCGGAAGCTCCTACAATGAGCAGTTCTTC. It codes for CASSQRGSSGSSYNEQFF.

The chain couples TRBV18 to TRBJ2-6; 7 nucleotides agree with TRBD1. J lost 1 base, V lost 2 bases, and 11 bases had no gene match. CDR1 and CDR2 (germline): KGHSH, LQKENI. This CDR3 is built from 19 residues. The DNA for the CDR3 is TGTGCCAGCTCACCATTATCCGGGACAGCTCTGTCTGGGGCCAACGTCCTGACTTTC. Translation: CASSPLSGTALSGANVLTF.

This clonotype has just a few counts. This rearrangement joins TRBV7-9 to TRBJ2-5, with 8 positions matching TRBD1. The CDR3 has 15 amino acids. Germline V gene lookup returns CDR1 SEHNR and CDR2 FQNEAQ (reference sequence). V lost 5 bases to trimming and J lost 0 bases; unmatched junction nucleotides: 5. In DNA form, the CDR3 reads TGTGCCAGCAGCCCCAAGGACAGGGACCAAGAGACCCAGTACTTC. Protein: CASSPKDRDQETQYF.

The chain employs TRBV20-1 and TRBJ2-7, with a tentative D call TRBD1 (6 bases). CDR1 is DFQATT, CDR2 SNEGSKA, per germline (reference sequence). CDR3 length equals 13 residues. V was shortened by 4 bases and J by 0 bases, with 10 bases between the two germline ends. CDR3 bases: TGCAGTGCTATAGGACAGAGCTCCTACGAGCAGTACTTC. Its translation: CSAIGQSSYEQYF.

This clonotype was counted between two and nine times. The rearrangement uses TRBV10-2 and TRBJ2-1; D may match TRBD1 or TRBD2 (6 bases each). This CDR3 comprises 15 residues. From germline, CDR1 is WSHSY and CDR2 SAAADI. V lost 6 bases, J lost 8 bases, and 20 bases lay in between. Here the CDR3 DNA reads TGCGCCAGCAGGGACAAGCCGGGGGCAGGCGATGAGCAGTTCTTC. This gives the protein CASRDKPGAGDEQFF.

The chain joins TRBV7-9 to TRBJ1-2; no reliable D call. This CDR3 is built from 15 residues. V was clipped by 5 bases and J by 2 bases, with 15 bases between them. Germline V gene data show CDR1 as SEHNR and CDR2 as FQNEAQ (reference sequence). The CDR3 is CASSTTHALNYGYTF. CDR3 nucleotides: TGTGCCAGCAGCACAACCCACGCCCTCAACTATGGCTACACCTTC.

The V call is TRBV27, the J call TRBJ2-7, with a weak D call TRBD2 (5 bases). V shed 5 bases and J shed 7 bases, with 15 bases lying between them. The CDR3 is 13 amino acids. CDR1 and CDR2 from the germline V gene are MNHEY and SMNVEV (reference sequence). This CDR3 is CASSALGHNEQYF. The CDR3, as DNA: TGTGCCAGCAGTGCACTAGGGCACAATGAGCAGTACTTC.

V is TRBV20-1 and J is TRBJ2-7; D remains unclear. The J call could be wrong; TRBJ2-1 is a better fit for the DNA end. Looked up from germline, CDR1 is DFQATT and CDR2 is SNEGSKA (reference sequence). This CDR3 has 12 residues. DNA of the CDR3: TGCAGTGCTAGGCGTCTCCGCAATGAGCAGTTCTTC. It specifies CSARRLRNEQFF.

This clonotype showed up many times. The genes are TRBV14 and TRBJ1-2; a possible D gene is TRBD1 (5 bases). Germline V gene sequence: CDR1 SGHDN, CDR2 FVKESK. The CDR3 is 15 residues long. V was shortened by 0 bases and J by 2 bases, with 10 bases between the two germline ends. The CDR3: CASSQDHGGNYGYTF. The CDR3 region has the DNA TGTGCCAGCAGCCAAGATCATGGGGGAAACTATGGCTACACCTTC.

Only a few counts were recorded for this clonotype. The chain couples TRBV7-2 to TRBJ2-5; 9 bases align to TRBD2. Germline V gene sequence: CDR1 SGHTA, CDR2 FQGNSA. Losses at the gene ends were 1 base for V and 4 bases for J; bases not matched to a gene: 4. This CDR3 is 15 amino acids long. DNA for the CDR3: TGTGCCAGCAGCTTAGGGCGGGGGGGGAGAGAGACCCAGTACTTC. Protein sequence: CASSLGRGGRETQYF.

CDR3 amino acids: CASKRWGYKAHNEQFF. The CDR3 DNA reads TGTGCCAGTAAAAGGTGGGGGTACAAGGCCCACAATGAGCAGTTCTTC. The chain links TRBV19 to TRBJ2-1; D possibly matches TRBD1 or TRBD2 (5 bases each). The CDR3 spans 16 residues. V was shortened by 7 bases and J by 5 bases, with 21 bases between the two germline ends. The V gene's germline CDR1 is LNHDA and CDR2 SQIVND (reference sequence). Drawing the rest from reference TRBV19 and TRBJ2-1, the complete variable domain is DGGITQSPKYLFRKEGQNVTLSCEQNLNHDAMYWYRQDPGQGLRLIYYSQIVNDFQKGDIAEGYSVSREKKESFPLTVTSAQKNPTAFYLCASKRWGYKAHNEQFFGPGTRLTVL.

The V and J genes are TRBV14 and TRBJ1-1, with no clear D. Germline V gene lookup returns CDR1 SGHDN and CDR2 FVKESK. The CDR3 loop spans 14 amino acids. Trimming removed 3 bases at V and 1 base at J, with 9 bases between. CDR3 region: CASSHQRQNTEAFF. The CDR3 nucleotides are TGTGCCAGCAGCCATCAGCGACAGAACACTGAAGCTTTCTTT.

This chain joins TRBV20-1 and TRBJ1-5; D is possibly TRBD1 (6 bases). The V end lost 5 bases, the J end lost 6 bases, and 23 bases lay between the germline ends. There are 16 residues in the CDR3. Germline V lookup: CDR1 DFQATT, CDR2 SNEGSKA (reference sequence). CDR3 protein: CSARLTGGILGQPQHF. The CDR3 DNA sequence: TGCAGTGCTCGACTGACAGGCGGAATACTGGGTCAGCCCCAGCATTTT.

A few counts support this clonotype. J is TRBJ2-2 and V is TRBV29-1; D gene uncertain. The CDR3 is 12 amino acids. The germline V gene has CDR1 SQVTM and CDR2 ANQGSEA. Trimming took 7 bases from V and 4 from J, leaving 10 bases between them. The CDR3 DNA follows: TGCAGCGCCTTGTGGGGCACCGGGGAGCTGTTTTTT. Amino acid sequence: CSALWGTGELFF.

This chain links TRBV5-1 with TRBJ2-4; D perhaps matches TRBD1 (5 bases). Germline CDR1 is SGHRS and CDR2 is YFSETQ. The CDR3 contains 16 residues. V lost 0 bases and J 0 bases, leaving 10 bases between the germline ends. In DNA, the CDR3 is TGCGCCAGCAGCTTGGGTCAGGGTCCAGCCAAAAACATTCAGTACTTC. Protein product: CASSLGQGPAKNIQYF. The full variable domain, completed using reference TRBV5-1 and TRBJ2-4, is KAGVTQTPRYLIKTRGQQVTLSCSPISGHRSVSWYQQTPGQGLQFLFEYFSETQRNKGNFPGRFSGRQFSNSRSEMNVSTLELGDSALYLCASSLGQGPAKNIQYFGAGTRLSVL.

As DNA, the CDR3 is TGTGCCAGCAGCTTGCCCAGGGTCTACGAGCAGTACTTC. Its translation: CASSLPRVYEQYF. V gene TRBV5-5 combines with J gene TRBJ2-4, with D perhaps matching TRBD1 (5 bases). TRBJ2-7 explains the end of the DNA better; the J call may be wrong. Looked up from germline, CDR1 is SGHKS and CDR2 is YYEKEE (reference sequence). This CDR3 region has 13 residues.

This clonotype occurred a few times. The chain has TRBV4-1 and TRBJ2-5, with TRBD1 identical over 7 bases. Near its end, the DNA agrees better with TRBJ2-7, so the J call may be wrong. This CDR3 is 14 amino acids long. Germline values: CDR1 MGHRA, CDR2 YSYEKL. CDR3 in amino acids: CASSQEPGQFEQYF. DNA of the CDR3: TGCGCCAGCAGCCAAGAGCCGGGACAGTTCGAGCAGTACTTC.

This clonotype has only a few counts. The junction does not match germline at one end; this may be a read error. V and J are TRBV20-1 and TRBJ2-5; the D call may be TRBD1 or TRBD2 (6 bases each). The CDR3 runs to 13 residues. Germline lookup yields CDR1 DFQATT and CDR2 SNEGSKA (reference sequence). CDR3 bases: TGTAGTGCTAAAAGGGGGGTAACCGAGACCCAGTACTTC. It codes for CSAKRGVTETQYF.

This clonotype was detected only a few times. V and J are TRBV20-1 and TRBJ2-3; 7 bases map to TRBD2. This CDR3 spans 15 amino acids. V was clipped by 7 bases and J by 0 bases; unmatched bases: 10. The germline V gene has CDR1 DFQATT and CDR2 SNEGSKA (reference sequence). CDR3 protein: CSDGQRGLSTDTQYF. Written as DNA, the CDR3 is TGCAGTGACGGCCAGCGGGGACTTAGCACAGATACGCAGTATTTT.

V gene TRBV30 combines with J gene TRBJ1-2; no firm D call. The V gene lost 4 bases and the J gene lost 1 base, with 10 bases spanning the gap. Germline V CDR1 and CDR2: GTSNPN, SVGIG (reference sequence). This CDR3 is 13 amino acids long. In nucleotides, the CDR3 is TGTGCCTGGATCAAAGGGATTAACTATGGCTACACCTTC. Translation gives CAWIKGINYGYTF. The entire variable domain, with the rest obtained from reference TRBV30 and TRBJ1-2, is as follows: SQTIHQWPATLVQPVGSPLSLECTVEGTSNPNLYWYRQAAGRGLQLLFYSVGIGQISSEVPQNLSASRPQDRQFILSSKKLLLSDSGFYLCAWIKGINYGYTFGSGTRLTVV.

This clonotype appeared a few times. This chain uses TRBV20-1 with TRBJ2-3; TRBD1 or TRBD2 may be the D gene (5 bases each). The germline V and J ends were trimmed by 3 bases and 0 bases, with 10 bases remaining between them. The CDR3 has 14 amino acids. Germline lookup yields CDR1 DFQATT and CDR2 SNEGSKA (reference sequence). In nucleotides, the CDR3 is TGCAGTGCTAGCGGGACCCATAGCACAGATACGCAGTATTTT. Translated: CSASGTHSTDTQYF.

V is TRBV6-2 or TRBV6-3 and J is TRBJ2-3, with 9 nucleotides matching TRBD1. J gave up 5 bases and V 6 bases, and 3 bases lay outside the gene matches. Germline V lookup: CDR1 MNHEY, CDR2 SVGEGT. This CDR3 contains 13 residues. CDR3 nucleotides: TGTGCCAGCAGGGGGACAGGGAAAGATACGCAGTATTTT. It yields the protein CASRGTGKDTQYF.

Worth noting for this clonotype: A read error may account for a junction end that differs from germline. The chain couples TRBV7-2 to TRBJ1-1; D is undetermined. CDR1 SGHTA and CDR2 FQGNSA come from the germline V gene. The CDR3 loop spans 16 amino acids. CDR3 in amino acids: CASSFGPGLLGTEAFF. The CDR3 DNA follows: TGTGCCAGCAGCTTTGGGCCAGGCCTGCTGGGCACTGAGGCTTTCTTT.

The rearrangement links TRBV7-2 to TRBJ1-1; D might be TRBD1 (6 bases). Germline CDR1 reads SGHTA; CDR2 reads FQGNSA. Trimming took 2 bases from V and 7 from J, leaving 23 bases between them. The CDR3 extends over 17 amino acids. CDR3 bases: TGTGCCAGCAGCTTAAGGGGGGCTCTGTACGCGGAGGTTGAAGCTTTCTTT. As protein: CASSLRGALYAEVEAFF.

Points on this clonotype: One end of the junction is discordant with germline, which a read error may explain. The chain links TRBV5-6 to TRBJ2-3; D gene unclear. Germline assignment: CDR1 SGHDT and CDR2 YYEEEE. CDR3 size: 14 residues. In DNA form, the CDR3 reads TGTGCCAGCAGCTTTCCCCCTATAGTGGATACGCATTATTTT. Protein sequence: CASSFPPIVDTHYF.

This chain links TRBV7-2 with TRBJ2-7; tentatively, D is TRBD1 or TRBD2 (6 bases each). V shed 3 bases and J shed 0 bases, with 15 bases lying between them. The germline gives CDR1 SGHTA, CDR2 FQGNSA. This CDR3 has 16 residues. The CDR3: CASSFSRGPFSYEQYF. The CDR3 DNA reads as TGTGCCAGCAGCTTCTCTCGGGGGCCCTTCTCCTACGAGCAGTACTTC.

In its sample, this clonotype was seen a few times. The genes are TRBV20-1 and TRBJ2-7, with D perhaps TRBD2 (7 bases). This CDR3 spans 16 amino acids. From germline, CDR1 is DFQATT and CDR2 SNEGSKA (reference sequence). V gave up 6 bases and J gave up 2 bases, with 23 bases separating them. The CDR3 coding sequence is TGCAGTGCCCTGGACAGAGGACTAGGGAGCGCCTACGAGCAGTACTTC. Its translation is CSALDRGLGSAYEQYF.

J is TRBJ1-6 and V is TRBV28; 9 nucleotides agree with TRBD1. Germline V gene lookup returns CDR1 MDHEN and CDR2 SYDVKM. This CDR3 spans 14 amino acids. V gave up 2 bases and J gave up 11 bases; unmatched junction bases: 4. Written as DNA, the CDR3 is TGTGCCAGCAGTTTACGGACAGGGGCGGCACCCCTCCACTTT. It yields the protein CASSLRTGAAPLHF.